These 8 T cell receptor beta chains came from one sample sequenced in a study of T cells after yellow fever vaccination. Each CDR3 protein is one row after TCRdb ran MiXCR on the 5' RACE reads. Of around 310,000 distinct CDR3 sequences listed, roughly 9.4% are singletons. Here the sequenced sample was PBMCs, taken on the day of the first yellow fever vaccination. All receptors derive from a man in his late teens or twenties who received the YFV17D yellow fever vaccine.

With regard to this clonotype: A much larger clone is a single base away; this may be a read error. Because the CDR3 is missing its conserved closing phenylalanine or tryptophan, this is likely a read error. The J gene is TRBJ2-7, the V gene TRBV5-1; D unresolved. Between the trimmed V and J ends, which lost 3 bases and 3 bases, there was a span of 7 bases. Germline CDR1 is SGHRS and CDR2 is YFSETQ. The CDR3 extends over 12 amino acids. CDR3 coding DNA: TGCGCCAGCAGCTCCCAAGACTACGAGCAGTACTAC. It translates to CASSSQDYEQYY.

This clonotype appeared many times. The chain recombines TRBV5-8 with TRBJ1-1, with unresolved D. Trimming took 4 bases from V and 5 from J, leaving 18 bases between them. The V gene's germline CDR1 is SGHTS and CDR2 YDEGEE. This CDR3 comprises 15 residues. CDR3 sequence: CASSRRVAELTEAFF. CDR3 bases: TGTGCCAGCAGCCGCCGCGTCGCCGAATTAACTGAAGCTTTCTTT. Complete variable domain (other parts from reference TRBV5-8 and TRBJ1-1): EAGVTQSPTHLIKTRGQQATLRCSPISGHTSVYWYQQALGLGLQFLLWYDEGEERNRGNFPPRFSGRQFPNYSSELNVNALELEDSALYLCASSRRVAELTEAFFGQGTRLTVV.

The rearrangement joins TRBV5-4 to TRBJ2-3, with 9 bases fitting TRBD2. This CDR3 is 16 amino acids long. Germline CDR1 reads SGHNT; CDR2 reads YYREEE (reference sequence). Unmatched junction bases numbered 8, after V lost 5 bases and J lost 1 base. CDR3 protein: CASSWGSGGRTDTQYF. The DNA for the CDR3 is TGTGCCAGCAGTTGGGGTAGCGGGGGCCGCACAGATACGCAGTATTTT.

This clonotype has more than one count but fewer than ten. This chain uses TRBV4-1 with TRBJ2-2, with D possibly matching TRBD2 (5 bases). Trimming cost V 3 bases and J 5 bases, with 7 bases left between them. The CDR3 length is 13 residues. In germline, CDR1 is MGHRA, CDR2 YSYEKL. CDR3 protein: CASSHWETGELFF. DNA of the CDR3: TGCGCCAGCAGCCATTGGGAGACCGGGGAGCTGTTTTTT.

This clonotype was recorded at least ten times. The V and J genes are TRBV4-1 and TRBJ2-2; a possible D gene is TRBD1 (7 bases). Germline V gene data show CDR1 as MGHRA and CDR2 as YSYEKL. V shed 4 bases and J shed 6 bases, with 9 bases lying between them. The CDR3 consists of 13 residues. This chain's CDR3 is CASSRRGPGELFF. CDR3 DNA sequence: TGCGCCAGCAGCCGGAGGGGGCCCGGGGAGCTGTTTTTT.

V gene TRBV4-1 combines with J gene TRBJ1-1; D is possibly TRBD1 (6 bases). CDR3 length: 15 amino acids. V gave up 1 base and J gave up 5 bases, with 14 bases separating them. The germline CDR1 and CDR2 sequences are MGHRA and YSYEKL. CDR3 nucleotides: TGCGCCAGCAGCCAAGTAGGGAGGGGGGCTACTGAAGCTTTCTTT. Protein sequence: CASSQVGRGATEAFF.

This clonotype was detected a few times. The chain has TRBV2 and TRBJ2-7; D not certain. Deletions cut 5 bases from V and 4 bases from J, with 9 bases between. The CDR3 spans 12 residues. Germline CDR1 SNHLY, CDR2 FYNNEI. DNA of the CDR3: TGTGCCAGCAGTTTTACAGATTACGAGCAGTACGTC. Its translation is CASSFTDYEQYV.

V usage is TRBV29-1 and J usage is TRBJ2-1; 8 nucleotides match TRBD2. Germline V gene data show CDR1 as SQVTM and CDR2 as ANQGSEA. The V gene end was trimmed by 4 bases and the J gene end by 0 bases; junction bases not matched to a gene: 11. The length of the CDR3 is 17 residues. The CDR3 protein is CSVVVWPGGSSYNEQFF. CDR3 DNA: TGCAGCGTTGTGGTTTGGCCGGGGGGGAGCTCCTACAATGAGCAGTTCTTC.